A single T cell receptor (beta chain) is shown here with its context. Trimming removed 4 bases from V and 4 bases from J, with 11 bases in between. CDR1 SGHDT and CDR2 YYEEEE come from the germline V gene. The CDR3 has 13 amino acids. The record originates from a study of T cell changes during pregnancy in multiple sclerosis. TCRdb keeps only in-frame clones here, not all; method: immunoSEQ multiplex PCR. The data show about 76,000 clones, 85% to 95% seen once. The sample here was peripheral blood, taken in the second trimester of pregnancy. The rearrangement uses TRBV5-6 and TRBJ1-1, with D unresolved. This receptor was identified in a female donor with multiple sclerosis, enrolled in a pregnancy study. The CDR3, as DNA: TGTGCCAGCAGCCCCCGACGGAGCACTGAAGCTTTCTTT. Its translation: CASSPRRSTEAFF.